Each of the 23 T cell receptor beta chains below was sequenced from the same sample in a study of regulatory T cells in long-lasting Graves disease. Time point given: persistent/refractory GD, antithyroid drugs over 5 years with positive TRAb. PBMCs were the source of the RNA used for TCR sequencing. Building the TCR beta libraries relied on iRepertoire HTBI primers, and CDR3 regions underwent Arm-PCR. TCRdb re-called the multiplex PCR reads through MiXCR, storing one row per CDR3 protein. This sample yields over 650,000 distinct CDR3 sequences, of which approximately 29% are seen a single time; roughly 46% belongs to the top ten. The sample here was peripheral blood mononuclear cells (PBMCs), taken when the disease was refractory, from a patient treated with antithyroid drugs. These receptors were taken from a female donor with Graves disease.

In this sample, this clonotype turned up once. CDR3 sequence (DNA): TGTGCCAGCAGTTCCCGCCGGCAACAGGTGAGCTCCTACGAGCAGTACTTC. Translated, it gives CASSSRRQQVSSYEQYF. The V gene is TRBV27, the J gene TRBJ2-7; maybe TRBD1 (5 bases). The length of the CDR3 is 17 residues. Germline V gives CDR1 MNHEY, CDR2 SMNVEV (reference sequence). Trimming shortened V by 4 bases and J by 0 bases, and 19 bases separated the two germline ends.

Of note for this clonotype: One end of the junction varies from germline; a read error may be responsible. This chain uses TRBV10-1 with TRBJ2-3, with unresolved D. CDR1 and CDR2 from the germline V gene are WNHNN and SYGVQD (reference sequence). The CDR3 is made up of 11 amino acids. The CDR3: CASSEADTQYF. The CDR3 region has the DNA TGTGCCAGCAGCGAAGCAGATACGCAGTATTTT.

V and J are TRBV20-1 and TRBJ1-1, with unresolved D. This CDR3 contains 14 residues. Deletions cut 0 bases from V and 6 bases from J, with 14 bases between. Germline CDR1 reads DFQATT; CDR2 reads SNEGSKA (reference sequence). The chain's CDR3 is CSARDDTAWAEAFF. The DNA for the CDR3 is TGCAGTGCTAGAGATGATACCGCTTGGGCTGAAGCTTTCTTT.

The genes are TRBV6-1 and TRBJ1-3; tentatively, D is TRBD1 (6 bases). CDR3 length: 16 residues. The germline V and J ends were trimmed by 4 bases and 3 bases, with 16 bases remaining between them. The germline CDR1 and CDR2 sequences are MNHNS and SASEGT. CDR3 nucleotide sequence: TGTGCCAGCAGTGGAAGAGGGGGGAGTTATGGAAACACCATATATTTT. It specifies CASSGRGGSYGNTIYF.

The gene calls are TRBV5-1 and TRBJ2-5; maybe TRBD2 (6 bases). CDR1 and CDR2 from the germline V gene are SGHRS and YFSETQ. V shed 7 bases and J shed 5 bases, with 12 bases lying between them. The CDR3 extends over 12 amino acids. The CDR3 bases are TGCGCCAGCGGGGTCGGAGGGGAGACCCAGTACTTC. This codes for CASGVGGETQYF.

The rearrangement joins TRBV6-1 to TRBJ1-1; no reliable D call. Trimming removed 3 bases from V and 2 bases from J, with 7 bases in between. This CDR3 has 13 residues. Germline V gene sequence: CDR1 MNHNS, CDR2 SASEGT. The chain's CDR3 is CASSDRHNTEAFF. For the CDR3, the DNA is TGTGCCAGCAGTGACAGGCATAACACTGAAGCTTTCTTT.

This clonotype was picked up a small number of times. CDR3 sequence: CASSQGTSGSWGADTQYF. The CDR3 region has the DNA TGTGCCAGCAGCCAAGGGACTAGCGGGAGTTGGGGGGCAGATACGCAGTATTTT. This rearrangement joins TRBV11-2 to TRBJ2-3; 14 positions match TRBD2. Per the germline V gene, CDR1 is SGHAT and CDR2 is FQNNGV. V was clipped by 5 bases and J by 4 bases; unmatched bases: 11. This CDR3 contains 18 residues.

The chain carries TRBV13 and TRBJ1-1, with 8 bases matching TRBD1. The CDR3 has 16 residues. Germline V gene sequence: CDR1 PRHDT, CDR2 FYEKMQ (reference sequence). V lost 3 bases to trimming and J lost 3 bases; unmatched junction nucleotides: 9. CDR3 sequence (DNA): TGTGCCAGCAGCTTGGGGCAGACAGGGGTTGACACTGAAGCTTTCTTT. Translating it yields CASSLGQTGVDTEAFF.

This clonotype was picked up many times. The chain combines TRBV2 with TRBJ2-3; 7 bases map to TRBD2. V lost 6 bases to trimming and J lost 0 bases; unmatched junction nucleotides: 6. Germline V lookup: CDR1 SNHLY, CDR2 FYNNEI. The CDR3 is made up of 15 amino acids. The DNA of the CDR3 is TGTGCCAGCAGAGAGGGACTAACTAGCACAGATACGCAGTATTTT. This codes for CASREGLTSTDTQYF.

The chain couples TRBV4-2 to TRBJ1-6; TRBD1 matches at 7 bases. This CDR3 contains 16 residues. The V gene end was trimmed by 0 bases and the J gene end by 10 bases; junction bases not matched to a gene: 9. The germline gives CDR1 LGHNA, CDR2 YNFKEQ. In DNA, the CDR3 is TGTGCCAGCAGCCAAGATCAGGGGGGATCGGGCTCACCCCTCCACTTT. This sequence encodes CASSQDQGGSGSPLHF.

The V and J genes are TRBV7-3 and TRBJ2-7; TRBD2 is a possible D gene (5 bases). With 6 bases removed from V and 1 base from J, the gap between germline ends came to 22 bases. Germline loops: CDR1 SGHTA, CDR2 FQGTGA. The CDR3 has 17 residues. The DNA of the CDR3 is TGTGCCAGCAGTTTGTATAGGGCGGCGGGTAGATCCTACGAGCAGTACTTC. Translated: CASSLYRAAGRSYEQYF.

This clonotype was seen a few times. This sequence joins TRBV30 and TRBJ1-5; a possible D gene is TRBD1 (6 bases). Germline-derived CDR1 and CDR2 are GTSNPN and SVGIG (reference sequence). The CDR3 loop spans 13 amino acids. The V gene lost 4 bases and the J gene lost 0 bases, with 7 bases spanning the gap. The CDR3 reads CAWKDSSNQPQHF. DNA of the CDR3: TGTGCCTGGAAGGACAGTAGCAATCAGCCCCAGCATTTT.

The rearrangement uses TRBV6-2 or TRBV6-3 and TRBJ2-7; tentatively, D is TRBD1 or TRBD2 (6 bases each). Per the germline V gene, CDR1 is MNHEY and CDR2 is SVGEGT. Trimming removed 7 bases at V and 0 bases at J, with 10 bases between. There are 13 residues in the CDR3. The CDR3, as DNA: TGTGCCAGCAAAGGGGGACTCTCCTACGAGCAGTACTTC. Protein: CASKGGLSYEQYF.

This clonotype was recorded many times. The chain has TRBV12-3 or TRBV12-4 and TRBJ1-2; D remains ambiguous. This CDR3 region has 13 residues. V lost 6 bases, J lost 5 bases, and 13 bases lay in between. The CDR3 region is CASSPQEGYGYTF. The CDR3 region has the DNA TGTGCCAGCAGCCCCCAGGAGGGTTATGGCTACACCTTC.

The chain's CDR3 is CASSERGLVGGFTGELFF. The CDR3 region has the DNA TGTGCCAGCAGTGAAAGGGGACTAGTTGGAGGATTCACCGGGGAGCTGTTTTTT. V gene TRBV2 combines with J gene TRBJ2-2, with TRBD2 matching 8 bases. V was clipped by 2 bases and J by 4 bases; unmatched bases: 12. The CDR3 runs to 18 residues. Germline values: CDR1 SNHLY, CDR2 FYNNEI.

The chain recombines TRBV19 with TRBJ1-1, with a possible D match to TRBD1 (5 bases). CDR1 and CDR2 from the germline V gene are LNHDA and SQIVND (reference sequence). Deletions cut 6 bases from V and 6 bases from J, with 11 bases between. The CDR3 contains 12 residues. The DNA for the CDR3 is TGTGCCAGTAGAGAGGGGATCGCTGAAGCTTTCTTT. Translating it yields CASREGIAEAFF.

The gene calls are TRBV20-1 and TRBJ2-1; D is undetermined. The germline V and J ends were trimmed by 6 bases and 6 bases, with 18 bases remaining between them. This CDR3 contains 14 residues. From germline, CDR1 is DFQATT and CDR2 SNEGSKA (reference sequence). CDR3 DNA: TGCAGTGCCGCGGACGGACCCGTACCCAATGAGCAGTTCTTC. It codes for CSAADGPVPNEQFF.

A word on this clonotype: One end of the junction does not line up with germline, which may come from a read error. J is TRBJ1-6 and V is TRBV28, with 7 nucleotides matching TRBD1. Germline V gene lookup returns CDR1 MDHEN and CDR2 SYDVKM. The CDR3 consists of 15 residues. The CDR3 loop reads CASRPGGGYNSPLRF. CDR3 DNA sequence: TGTGCCAGCAGACCAGGGGGTGGTTATAATTCACCCCTCCGCTTT.

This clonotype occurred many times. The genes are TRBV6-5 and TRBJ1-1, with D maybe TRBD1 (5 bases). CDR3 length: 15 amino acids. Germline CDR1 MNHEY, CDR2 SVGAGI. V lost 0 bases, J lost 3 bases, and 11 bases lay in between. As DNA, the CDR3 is TGTGCCAGCAGTTACTCAAACCGGGGGGACACTGAAGCTTTCTTT. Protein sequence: CASSYSNRGDTEAFF.

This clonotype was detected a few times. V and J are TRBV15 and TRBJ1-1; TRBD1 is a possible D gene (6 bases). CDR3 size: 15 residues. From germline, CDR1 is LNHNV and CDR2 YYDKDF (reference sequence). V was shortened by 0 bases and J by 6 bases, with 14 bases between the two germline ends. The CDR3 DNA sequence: TGTGCCACCAGCAGAGAGCTCAGGGGTTTCGCTGAAGCTTTCTTT. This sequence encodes CATSRELRGFAEAFF.

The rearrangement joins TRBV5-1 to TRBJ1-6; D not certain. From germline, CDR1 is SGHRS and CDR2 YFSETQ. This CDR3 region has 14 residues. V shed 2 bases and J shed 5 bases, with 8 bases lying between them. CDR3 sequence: CASSFLQDNSPLHF. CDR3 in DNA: TGCGCCAGCAGCTTTCTTCAGGATAATTCACCCCTCCACTTT.

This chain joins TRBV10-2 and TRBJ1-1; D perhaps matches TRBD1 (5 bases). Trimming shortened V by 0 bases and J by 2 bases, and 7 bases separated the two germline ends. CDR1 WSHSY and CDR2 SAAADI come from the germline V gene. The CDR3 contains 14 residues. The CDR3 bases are TGCGCCAGCAGTGAGTCCAGGACAAACACTGAAGCTTTCTTT. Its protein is CASSESRTNTEAFF.

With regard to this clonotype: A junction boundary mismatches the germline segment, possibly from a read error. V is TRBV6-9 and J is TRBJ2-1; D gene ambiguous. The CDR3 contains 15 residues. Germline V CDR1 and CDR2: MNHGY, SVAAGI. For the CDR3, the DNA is TGTGCCAGCAGTTACGAAGGGTTCTCCTACAATGGGCAGTTCTTC. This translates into CASSYEGFSYNGQFF.